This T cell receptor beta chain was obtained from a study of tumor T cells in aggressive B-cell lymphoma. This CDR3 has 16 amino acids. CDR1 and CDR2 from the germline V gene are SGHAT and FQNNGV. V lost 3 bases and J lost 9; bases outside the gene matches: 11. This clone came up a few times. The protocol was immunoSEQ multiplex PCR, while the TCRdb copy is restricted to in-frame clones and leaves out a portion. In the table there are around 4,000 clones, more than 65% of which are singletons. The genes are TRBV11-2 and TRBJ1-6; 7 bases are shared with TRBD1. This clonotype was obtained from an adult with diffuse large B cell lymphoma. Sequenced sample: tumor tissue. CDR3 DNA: TGTGCCAGCAGCTTCAGGGGGGATCGTTTCGGTTCACCCCTCCACTTT. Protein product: CASSFRGDRFGSPLHF.